This T cell receptor (beta chain) was retrieved from a study of cytotoxic CD8 clonotypes in ibrutinib-treated CLL. Study-wide findings and caveats: There were differences in sampling times between sustained-remission and progressing patients.

About this clone: No antigen is known for it.

This table comes from immunoSEQ multiplex PCR, and its TCRdb copy is limited to in-frame clones, with some not included. The sample comprises 200,000 or so clones, nearly 80% of which are singletons, and over 10% rests with the top ten. CDR3 length: 18 amino acids. The V end lost 3 bases, the J end lost 1 base, and 21 bases lay between the germline ends. Germline assignment: CDR1 ENHRY and CDR2 SYGVKD. The sequences come from PBMCs, collected after 12 months of ibrutinib treatment. The chain couples TRBV10-3 to TRBJ1-1; D remains unclear. This TCR was sampled from a human donor with chronic lymphocytic leukemia. The CDR3 coding sequence is TGTGCCATCAGTGACTCACCGGGCAGAAGAGTAGGGAACACTGAAGCTTTCTTT. Translated: CAISDSPGRRVGNTEAFF.